What follows is one T cell receptor beta chain and its context. Antigen specificity is unknown. This entry belongs to a study of cytomegalovirus exposure and HLA in healthy donors. Study-level findings and limits: A missense DCLRE1C variant was associated with V- and J-gene trimming of TCR beta chains in a later analysis, and an independent cohort replicated the association.

In the PCR, 60 Vbeta and 13 Jbeta primers were used. Clones were read by immunoSEQ multiplex PCR, and TCRdb kept only the in-frame ones, dropping some. The sample carries about 130,000 clones, 80% to 85% recorded once. V lost 6 bases to trimming and J lost 0 bases, with 12 bases between them. Germline CDR1 reads LNHDA; CDR2 reads SQIVND (reference sequence). The CDR3 totals 15 residues. The V and J genes are TRBV19 and TRBJ2-4, with D possibly matching TRBD2 (6 bases). This TCR was recovered from a man aged 18 to 29 in good health and CMV-seronegative. Sample: PBMCs. CDR3 region: CASRQAGLAKNIQYF. In DNA form, the CDR3 reads TGTGCCAGTAGGCAAGCGGGTCTAGCCAAAAACATTCAGTACTTC.